This TCR beta chain emerged from a study of vaccination effects on CD4 cells after COVID-19. Study details: Each participant was administered two doses of either the BNT162b2 or the mRNA-1273 vaccine.

The germline V and J ends were trimmed by 5 bases and 6 bases, with 19 bases remaining between them. CDR1 and CDR2 (germline): MGHRA, YSYEKL. The CDR3 has 15 amino acids. As concerns this clone: The antigen is not known.

The ViraFEST assay expanded antigen-specific CD4+ T cells with viral peptide pools before sequencing. Culture lasted under 13 days before CD4+ T cell isolation. People in the vaccine group had not been infected with SARS-CoV-2 before, and their nucleocapsid antibodies were negative. Supplemented with 9.5 to 10 IU/ml IL-2 and 8 to 10 ug/ml peptides, a few million PBMC per well were kept in culture. Points from the study as a whole: Missing from the study were early post-infection timepoints, and its convalescent patients were few. Marked clonal contraction was seen late after vaccination (in both infection- and vaccine-induced clones).

Produced via immunoSEQ multiplex PCR; TCRdb's table is partial and in-frame only. The sample includes approximately 44,000 clones, 77% of them seen just once. Sequencing was performed on CD4+ T cells from PBMCs cultured with HCoV-NL63 spike peptides, taken before COVID-19 vaccination. The receptor was isolated from a human donor who received a COVID-19 vaccine. The rearrangement joins TRBV4-1 to TRBJ1-2; D remains ambiguous. This CDR3 is CASSIRTIQRDGYTF. The DNA for the CDR3 is TGCGCCAGCAGCATACGGACTATTCAAAGGGATGGCTACACCTTC.